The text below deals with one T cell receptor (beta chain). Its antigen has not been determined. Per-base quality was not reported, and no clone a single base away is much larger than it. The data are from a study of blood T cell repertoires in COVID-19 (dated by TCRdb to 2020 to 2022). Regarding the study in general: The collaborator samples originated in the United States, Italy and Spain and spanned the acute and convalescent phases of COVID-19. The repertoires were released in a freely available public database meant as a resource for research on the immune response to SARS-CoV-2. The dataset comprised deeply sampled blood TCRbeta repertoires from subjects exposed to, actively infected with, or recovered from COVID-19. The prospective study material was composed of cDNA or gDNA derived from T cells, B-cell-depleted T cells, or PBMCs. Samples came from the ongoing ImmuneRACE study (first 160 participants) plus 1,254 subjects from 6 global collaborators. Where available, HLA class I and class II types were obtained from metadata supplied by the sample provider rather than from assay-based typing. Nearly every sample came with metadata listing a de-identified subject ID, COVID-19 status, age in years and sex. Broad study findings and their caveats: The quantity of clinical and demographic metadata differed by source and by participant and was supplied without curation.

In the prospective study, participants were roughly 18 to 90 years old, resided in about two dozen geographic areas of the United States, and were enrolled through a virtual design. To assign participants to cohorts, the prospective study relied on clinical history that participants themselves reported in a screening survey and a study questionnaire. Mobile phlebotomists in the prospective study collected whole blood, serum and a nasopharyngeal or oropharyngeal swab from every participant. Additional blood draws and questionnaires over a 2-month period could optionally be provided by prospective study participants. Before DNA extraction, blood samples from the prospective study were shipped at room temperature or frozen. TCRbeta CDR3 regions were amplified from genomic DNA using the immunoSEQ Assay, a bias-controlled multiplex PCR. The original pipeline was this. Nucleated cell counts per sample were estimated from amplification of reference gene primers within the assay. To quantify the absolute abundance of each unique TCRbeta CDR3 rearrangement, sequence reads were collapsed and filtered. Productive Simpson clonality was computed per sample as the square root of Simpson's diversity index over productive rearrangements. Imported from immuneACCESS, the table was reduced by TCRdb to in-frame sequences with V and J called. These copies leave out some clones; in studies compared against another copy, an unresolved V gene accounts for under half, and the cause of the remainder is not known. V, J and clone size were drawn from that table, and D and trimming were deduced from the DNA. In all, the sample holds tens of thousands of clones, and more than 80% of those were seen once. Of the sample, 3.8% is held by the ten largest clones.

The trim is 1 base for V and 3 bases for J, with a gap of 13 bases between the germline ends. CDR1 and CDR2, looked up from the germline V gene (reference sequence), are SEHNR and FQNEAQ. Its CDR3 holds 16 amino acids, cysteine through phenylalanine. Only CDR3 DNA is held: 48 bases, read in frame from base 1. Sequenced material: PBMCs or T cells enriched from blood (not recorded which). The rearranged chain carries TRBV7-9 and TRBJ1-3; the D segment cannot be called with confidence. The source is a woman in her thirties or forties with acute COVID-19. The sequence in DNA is TGTGCCAGCAGCTTAGAGGAGTTGATCCTTGGAAACACCATATATTTT. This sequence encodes CASSLEELILGNTIYF.